These 2 T cell receptor beta chains were sequenced from one sample in a study of shared clonotypes between healthy human individuals. Some clones are missing from TCRdb's copy, which holds only in-frame ones; the method was immunoSEQ multiplex PCR. The data contain about 770,000 clones, over 60% of them singletons. The sample taken for sequencing was memory CD4+ T cells sorted from blood. Subset indicated: CD45RA-negative fraction. These receptors originate from a woman aged 25 to 45 in good health.

This chain connects TRBV11-2 to TRBJ2-7; D is undetermined. CDR3 length equals 13 residues. Germline loops: CDR1 SGHAT, CDR2 FQNNGV. V lost 3 bases and J 3 bases, leaving 9 bases between the germline ends. This CDR3 reads CASSFSTVYEQYF. For the CDR3, the DNA is TGTGCCAGCAGCTTCTCCACAGTCTACGAGCAGTACTTC.

The rearrangement joins TRBV10-2 to TRBJ2-3, with 11 bases identical to TRBD2. CDR1 and CDR2 from the germline V gene are WSHSY and SAAADI. Unmatched junction bases numbered 10, after V lost 6 bases and J lost 5 bases. CDR3 size: 16 residues. The CDR3 protein is CASRRGVAGGEDTQYF. The CDR3 nucleotides are TGCGCCAGCAGACGTGGGGTAGCGGGAGGGGAAGATACGCAGTATTTT.